The present T cell receptor beta chain was sequenced within a study of T-cell reconstitution after alpha-beta-depleted transplantation in children. This clonotype has a handful of counts. The CDR3 is 14 amino acids. V lost 4 bases and J lost 1, with 11 bases in between. Germline V gene data show CDR1 as SEHNR and CDR2 as FQNEAQ (reference sequence). Researchers prepared the TCRbeta library using unique molecular identifiers, the study reports. One entry per CDR3 protein results from TCRdb running MiXCR on the PCR reads. The sample includes a few hundred thousand distinct CDR3 sequences, about an eighth of them seen just once.

The clonotype originates from a human donor who donated a stem cell graft to a child with combined immunodeficiency. Sequences were derived from PBMCs from the stem cell graft donor, sampled from the stem cell graft. The chain joins TRBV7-9 to TRBJ2-7, with TRBD1 as a possible D gene (5 bases). For the CDR3, the DNA is TGTGCCAGCAGCTGGGGCTTTAGTTCCTACGAGCAGTACTTC. Residues: CASSWGFSSYEQYF.